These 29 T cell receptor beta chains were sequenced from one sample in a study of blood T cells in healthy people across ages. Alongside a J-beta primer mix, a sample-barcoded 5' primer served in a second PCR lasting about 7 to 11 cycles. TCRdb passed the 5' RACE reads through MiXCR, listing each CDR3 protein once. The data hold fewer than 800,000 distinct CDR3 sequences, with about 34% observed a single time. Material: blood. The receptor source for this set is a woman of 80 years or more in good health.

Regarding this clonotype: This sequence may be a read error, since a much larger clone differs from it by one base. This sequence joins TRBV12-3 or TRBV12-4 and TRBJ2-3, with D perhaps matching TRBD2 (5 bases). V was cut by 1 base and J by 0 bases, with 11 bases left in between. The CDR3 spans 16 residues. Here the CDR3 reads CASSLGNGESTDTQYF. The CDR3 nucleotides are TGTGCCAGCAGTTTAGGAAACGGGGAGAGCACAGATACGCAGTATTTT.

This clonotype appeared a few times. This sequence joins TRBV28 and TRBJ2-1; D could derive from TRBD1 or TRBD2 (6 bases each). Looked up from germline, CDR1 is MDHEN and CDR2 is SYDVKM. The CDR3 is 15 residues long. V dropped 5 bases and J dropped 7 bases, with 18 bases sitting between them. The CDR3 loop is CASSRTGANRNEQFF. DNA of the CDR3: TGTGCCAGCAGTAGGACGGGGGCAAATCGAAATGAGCAGTTCTTC.

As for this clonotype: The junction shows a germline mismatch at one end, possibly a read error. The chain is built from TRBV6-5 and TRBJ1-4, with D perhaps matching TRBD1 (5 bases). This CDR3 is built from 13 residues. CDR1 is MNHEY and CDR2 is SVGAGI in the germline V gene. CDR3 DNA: TGTACCAGCAGTTACACCAGGGCCGAAAAACTGTTTTTT. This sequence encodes CTSSYTRAEKLFF.

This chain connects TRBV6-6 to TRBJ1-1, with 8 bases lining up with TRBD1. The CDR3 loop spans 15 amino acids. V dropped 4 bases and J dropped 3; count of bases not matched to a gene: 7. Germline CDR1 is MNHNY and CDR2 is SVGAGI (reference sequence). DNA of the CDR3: TGTGCCAGCAGTTTGTGGACAGGGAGGGACACTGAAGCTTTCTTT. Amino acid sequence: CASSLWTGRDTEAFF.

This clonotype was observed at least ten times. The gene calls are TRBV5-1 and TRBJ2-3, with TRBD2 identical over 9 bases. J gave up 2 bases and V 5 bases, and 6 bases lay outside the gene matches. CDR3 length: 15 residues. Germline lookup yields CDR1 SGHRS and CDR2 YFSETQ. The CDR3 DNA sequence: TGCGCCAGCAGGGTAGCGGGGGTGATCACAGATACGCAGTATTTT. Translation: CASRVAGVITDTQYF.

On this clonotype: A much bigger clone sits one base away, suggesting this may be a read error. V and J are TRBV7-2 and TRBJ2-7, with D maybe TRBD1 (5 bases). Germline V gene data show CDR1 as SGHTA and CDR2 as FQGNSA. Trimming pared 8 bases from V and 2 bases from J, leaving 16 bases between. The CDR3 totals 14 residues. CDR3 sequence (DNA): TGTGCCAGCCGCTGGGCTCAGGGCCCCTACGAGCAGTACTTC. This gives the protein CASRWAQGPYEQYF.

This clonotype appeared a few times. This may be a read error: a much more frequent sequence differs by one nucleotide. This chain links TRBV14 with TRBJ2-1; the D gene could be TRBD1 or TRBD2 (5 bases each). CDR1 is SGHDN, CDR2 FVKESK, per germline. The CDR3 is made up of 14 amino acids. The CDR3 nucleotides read TGTTCCAGCAGCCGACTACGACAGTACAATGAGCAGTTCTTC. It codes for CSSSRLRQYNEQFF.

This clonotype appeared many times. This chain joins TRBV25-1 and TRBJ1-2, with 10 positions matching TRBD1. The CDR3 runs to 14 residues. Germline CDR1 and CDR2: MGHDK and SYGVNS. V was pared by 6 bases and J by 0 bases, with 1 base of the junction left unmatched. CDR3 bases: TGTGCCAGCAGAGGGACAGGGGCTAACTATGGCTACACCTTC. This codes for CASRGTGANYGYTF.

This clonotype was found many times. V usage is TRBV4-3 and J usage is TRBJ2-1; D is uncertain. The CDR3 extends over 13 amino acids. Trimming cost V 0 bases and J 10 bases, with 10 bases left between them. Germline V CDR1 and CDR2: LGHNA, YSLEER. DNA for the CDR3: TGCGCCAGCAGCCAAGACCTAGAGAGGGAGCAGTTCTTC. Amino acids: CASSQDLEREQFF.

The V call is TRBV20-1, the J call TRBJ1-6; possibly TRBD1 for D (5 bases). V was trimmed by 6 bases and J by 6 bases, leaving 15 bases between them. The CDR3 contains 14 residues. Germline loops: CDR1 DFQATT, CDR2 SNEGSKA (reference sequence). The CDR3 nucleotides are TGCAGTGCGGGACTACGAGGCCCTAATTCACCCCTCCACTTT. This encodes CSAGLRGPNSPLHF.

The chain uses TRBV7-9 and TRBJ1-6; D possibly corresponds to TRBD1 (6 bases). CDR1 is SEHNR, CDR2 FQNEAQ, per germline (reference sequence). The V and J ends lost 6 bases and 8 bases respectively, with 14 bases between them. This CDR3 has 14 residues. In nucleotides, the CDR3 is TGTGCCAGCAGGCAACAGGGACGGGATTCACCCCTCCACTTT. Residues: CASRQQGRDSPLHF.

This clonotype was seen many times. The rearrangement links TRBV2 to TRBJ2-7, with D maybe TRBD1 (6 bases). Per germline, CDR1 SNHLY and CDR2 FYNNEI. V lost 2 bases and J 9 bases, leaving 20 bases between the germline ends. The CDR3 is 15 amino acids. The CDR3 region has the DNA TGTGCCAGCAGTGAAACCCCGGGGACAATCGGTGGGCAGTACTTC. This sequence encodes CASSETPGTIGGQYF.

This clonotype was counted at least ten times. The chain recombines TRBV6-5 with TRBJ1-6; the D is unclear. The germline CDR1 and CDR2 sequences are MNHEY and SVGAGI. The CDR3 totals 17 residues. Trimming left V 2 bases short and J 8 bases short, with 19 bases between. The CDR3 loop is CASSYGPHGSRYSPLHF. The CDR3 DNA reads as TGTGCCAGCAGTTACGGTCCGCACGGCAGCCGCTATTCACCCCTCCACTTT.

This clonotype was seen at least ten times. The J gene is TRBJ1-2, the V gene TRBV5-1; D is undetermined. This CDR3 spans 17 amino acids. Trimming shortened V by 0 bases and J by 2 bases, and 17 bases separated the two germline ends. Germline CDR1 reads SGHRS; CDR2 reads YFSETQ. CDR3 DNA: TGCGCCAGCAGCTTGGCTGATTGGGCTAGGAGCAACTATGGCTACACCTTC. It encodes CASSLADWARSNYGYTF.

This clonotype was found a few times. The CDR3 DNA follows: TGCGCCAGCAGCTCAGCGGGGGGGCCTCGCCGGGAGCTGTTTTTT. Translated, it gives CASSSAGGPRRELFF. The gene calls are TRBV5-1 and TRBJ2-2, with 10 positions matching TRBD2. Unmatched junction bases numbered 8, after V lost 3 bases and J lost 9 bases. The CDR3 loop spans 15 amino acids. The germline V gene has CDR1 SGHRS and CDR2 YFSETQ.

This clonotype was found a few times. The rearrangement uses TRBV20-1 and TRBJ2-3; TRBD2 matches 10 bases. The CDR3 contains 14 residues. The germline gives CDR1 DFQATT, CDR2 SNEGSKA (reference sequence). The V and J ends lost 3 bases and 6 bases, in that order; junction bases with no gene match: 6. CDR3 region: CSASKRGGPDTQYF. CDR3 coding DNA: TGCAGTGCTAGCAAGCGGGGGGGCCCCGATACGCAGTATTTT.

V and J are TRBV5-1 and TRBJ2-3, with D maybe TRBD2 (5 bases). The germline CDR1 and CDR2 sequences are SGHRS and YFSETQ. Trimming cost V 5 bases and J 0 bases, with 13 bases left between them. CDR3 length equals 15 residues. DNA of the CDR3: TGCGCCAGCAGAATAGGGAGCCCTAGCACAGATACGCAGTATTTT. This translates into CASRIGSPSTDTQYF. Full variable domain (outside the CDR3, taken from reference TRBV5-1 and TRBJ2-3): KAGVTQTPRYLIKTRGQQVTLSCSPISGHRSVSWYQQTPGQGLQFLFEYFSETQRNKGNFPGRFSGRQFSNSRSEMNVSTLELGDSALYLCASRIGSPSTDTQYFGPGTRLTVL.

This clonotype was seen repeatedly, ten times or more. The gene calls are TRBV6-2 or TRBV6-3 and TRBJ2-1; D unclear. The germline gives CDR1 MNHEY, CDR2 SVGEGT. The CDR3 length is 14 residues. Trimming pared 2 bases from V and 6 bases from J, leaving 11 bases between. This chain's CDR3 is CASSYERRVNEQFF. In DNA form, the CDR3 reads TGTGCCAGCAGTTACGAACGAAGGGTCAATGAGCAGTTCTTC.

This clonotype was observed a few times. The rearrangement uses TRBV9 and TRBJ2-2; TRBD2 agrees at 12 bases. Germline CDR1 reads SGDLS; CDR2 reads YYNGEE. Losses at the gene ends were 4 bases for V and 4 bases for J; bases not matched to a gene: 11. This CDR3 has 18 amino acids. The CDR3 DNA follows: TGTGCCAGCAGCATTCTAGCGGGGGGGCCCGTTGGCACCGGGGAGCTGTTTTTT. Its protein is CASSILAGGPVGTGELFF.

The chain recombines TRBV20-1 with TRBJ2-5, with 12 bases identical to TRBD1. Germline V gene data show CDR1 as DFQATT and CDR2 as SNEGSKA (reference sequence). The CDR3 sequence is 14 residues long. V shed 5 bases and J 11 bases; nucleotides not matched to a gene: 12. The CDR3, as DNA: TGCAGTGCTTCCACGGGGACAGGGGGCAATGAGCAGTACTTC. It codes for CSASTGTGGNEQYF.

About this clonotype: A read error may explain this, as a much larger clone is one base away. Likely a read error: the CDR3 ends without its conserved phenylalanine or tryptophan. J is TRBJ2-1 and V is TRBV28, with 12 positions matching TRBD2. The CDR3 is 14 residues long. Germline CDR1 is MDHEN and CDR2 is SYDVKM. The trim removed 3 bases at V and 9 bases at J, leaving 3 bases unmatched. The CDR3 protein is CASSFGLAGPEQFS. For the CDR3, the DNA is TGTGCCAGCAGTTTCGGACTAGCGGGACCTGAGCAGTTCTCC.

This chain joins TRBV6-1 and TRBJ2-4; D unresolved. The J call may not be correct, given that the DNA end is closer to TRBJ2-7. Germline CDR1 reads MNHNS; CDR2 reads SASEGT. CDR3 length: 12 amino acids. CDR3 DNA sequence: TGTGCCAGCAGTGAATTCTCATACGAGCAGTACTTC. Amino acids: CASSEFSYEQYF.

CDR3 DNA sequence: TGTGCCAGCAGCTTAAGGGGGACAGACCAAGAGACCCAGTACTTC. It encodes CASSLRGTDQETQYF. This chain connects TRBV11-2 to TRBJ2-5, with 7 nucleotides matching TRBD1. The CDR3 is 15 residues long. V shed 2 bases, J shed 0 bases, and the junction held 3 bases outside the gene matches. Germline CDR1 and CDR2: SGHAT and FQNNGV.

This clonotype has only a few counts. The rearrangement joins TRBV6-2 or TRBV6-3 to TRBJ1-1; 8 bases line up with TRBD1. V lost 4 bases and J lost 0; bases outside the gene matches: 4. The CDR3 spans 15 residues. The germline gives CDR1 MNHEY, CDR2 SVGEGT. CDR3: CASSSNRGVNTEAFF. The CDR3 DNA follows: TGTGCCAGCAGTTCTAACAGGGGGGTGAACACTGAAGCTTTCTTT.

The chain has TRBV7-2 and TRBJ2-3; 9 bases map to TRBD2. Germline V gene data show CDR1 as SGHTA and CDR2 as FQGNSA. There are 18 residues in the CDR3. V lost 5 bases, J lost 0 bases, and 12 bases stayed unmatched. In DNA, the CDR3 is TGTGCCAGCAGCCTCCGGGTGGCGGGAGGGCCCAGCACAGATACGCAGTATTTT. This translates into CASSLRVAGGPSTDTQYF. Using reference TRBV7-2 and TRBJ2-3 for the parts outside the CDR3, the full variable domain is GAGVSQSPSNKVTEKGKDVELRCDPISGHTALYWYRQSLGQGLEFLIYFQGNSAPDKSGLPSDRFSAERTGGSVSTLTIQRTQQEDSAVYLCASSLRVAGGPSTDTQYFGPGTRLTVL.

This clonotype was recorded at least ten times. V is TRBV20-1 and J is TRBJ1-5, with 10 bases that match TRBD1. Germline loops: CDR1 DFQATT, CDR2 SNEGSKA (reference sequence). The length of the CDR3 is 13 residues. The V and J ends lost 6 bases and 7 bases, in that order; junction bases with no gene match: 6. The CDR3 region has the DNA TGCAGTGCGAGACAGGGGGCGGGGCAGCCCCAGCATTTT. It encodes CSARQGAGQPQHF.

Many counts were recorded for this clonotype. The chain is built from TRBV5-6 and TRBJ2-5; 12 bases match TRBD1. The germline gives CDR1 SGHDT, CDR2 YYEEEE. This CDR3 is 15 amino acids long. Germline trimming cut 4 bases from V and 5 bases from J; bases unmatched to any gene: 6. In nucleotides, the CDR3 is TGTGCCAGCAGCAGAGGGACAGGGGGCGGGGAGACCCAGTACTTC. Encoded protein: CASSRGTGGGETQYF.

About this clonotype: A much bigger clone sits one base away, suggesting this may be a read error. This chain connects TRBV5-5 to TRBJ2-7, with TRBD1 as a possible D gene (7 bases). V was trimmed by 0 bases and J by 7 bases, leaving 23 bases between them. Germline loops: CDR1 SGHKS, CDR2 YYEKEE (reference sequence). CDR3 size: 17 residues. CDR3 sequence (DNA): TGTGCCAGCAGCTTGGGGGGCGGGACAGCATTTTACAATGAGCAGTACTTC. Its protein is CASSLGGGTAFYNEQYF.

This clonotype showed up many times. CDR3 nucleotides: TGTGCCAGCAGTTTAGCGGGGGGGCGATCAGATACGCAGTATTTT. The encoded protein is CASSLAGGRSDTQYF. The genes are TRBV3-1 and TRBJ2-3; TRBD2 matches at 11 bases. This CDR3 contains 15 residues. The V gene's germline CDR1 is LGHDT and CDR2 YNNKEL (reference sequence). V shed 6 bases, J shed 4 bases, and the junction held 6 bases outside the gene matches.